A single sample is the source of the 14 T cell receptor beta chains below, sequenced in a study of T cell responses to AZD1222 COVID-19 vaccine. Assay: immunoSEQ multiplex PCR; the TCRdb copy retains only in-frame clones and omits some. The profile shows about 140,000 clones, around nine tenths of them singletons. The material was peripheral blood, obtained 28 days after the second AZD1222 dose. All receptors come from an adult who received the AZD1222 COVID-19 vaccine.

The rearrangement links TRBV7-9 to TRBJ1-1, with D perhaps matching TRBD1 (5 bases). CDR1 and CDR2 (germline): SEHNR, FQNEAQ (reference sequence). Deletions cut 8 bases from V and 1 base from J, with 14 bases between. The CDR3 has 14 residues. CDR3 region: CASQTGGSNTEAFF. The CDR3 region has the DNA TGTGCCAGCCAGACGGGGGGGTCGAACACTGAAGCTTTCTTT.

The CDR3 protein is CASMGYQDFEQYF. DNA for the CDR3: TGTGCCAGCATGGGGTACCAAGACTTCGAGCAGTACTTC. The rearrangement uses TRBV27 and TRBJ2-7; D gene unclear. The CDR3 contains 13 residues. V lost 7 bases and J 6 bases, leaving 16 bases between the germline ends. Looked up from germline, CDR1 is MNHEY and CDR2 is SMNVEV (reference sequence).

This clone came up a few times. This chain links TRBV12-3 or TRBV12-4 with TRBJ2-4; 8 nucleotides align to TRBD1. The junction had 4 bases not matched to a gene; V was cut back by 6 bases and J by 9 bases. The CDR3 is 12 amino acids. CDR3: CASRRQGSIQYF. The CDR3, as DNA: TGTGCCAGCAGAAGACAGGGGAGCATTCAGTACTTC.

The chain joins TRBV24-1 to TRBJ2-2; the match to TRBD1 covers 7 bases. Germline-derived CDR1 and CDR2 are KGHDR and SFDVKD. J lost 3 bases, V lost 4 bases, and 10 bases had no gene match. The CDR3 runs to 17 residues. The CDR3 loop is CATSDPLTGLDTGELFF. CDR3 bases: TGTGCCACCAGTGACCCCCTGACAGGGTTGGACACCGGGGAGCTGTTTTTT.

This clone was seen once. CDR3 protein: CASSRQGFANTGELFF. Here the CDR3 DNA reads TGTGCCAGCAGCCGACAGGGGTTCGCGAACACCGGGGAGCTGTTTTTT. The J gene is TRBJ2-2, the V gene TRBV7-6; TRBD1 matches 8 bases. Looked up from germline, CDR1 is SGHVS and CDR2 is FNYEAQ. The J segment lost 0 bases and the V segment lost 5 bases, leaving 5 bases of the junction unmatched. The CDR3 loop spans 16 amino acids.

V and J are TRBV28 and TRBJ1-1, with no clear D. Germline V gives CDR1 MDHEN, CDR2 SYDVKM. Trimming removed 2 bases at V and 13 bases at J, with 20 bases between. This CDR3 has 14 residues. The CDR3 reads CASSLRAGAWLGFF. Here the CDR3 DNA reads TGTGCCAGCAGTTTAAGAGCGGGCGCCTGGTTGGGTTTCTTT. The whole variable domain, remainder taken from reference TRBV28 and TRBJ1-1, is DVKVTQSSRYLVKRTGEKVFLECVQDMDHENMFWYRQDPGLGLRLIYFSYDVKMKEKGDIPEGYSVSREKKERFSLILESASTNQTSMYLCASSLRAGAWLGFFGQGTRLTVV.

The chain combines TRBV29-1 with TRBJ1-4; D is undetermined. CDR1 and CDR2 from the germline V gene are SQVTM and ANQGSEA. The CDR3 runs to 11 residues. Trimming took off 7 bases at V and 8 bases at J, with 11 bases between the two ends. CDR3 residues: CSEQVGEKLFF. CDR3 DNA: TGCAGCGAGCAGGTTGGCGAAAAACTGTTTTTT.

The rearrangement uses TRBV9 and TRBJ2-3; 7 bases align to TRBD2. Germline values: CDR1 SGDLS, CDR2 YYNGEE. Trimming removed 0 bases from V and 5 bases from J; junction bases left unmatched: 12. The CDR3 runs 17 residues. CDR3 region: CASSVAPGGPTGDTQYF. The DNA for the CDR3 is TGTGCCAGCAGCGTAGCTCCGGGAGGACCCACCGGAGATACGCAGTATTTT.

The table lists this clone with a count of one. In nucleotides, the CDR3 is TGTGCCAGCAGCTTAGGGCCGGGCGTGTCTTGGAATGAGCAGTTCTTC. Translation gives CASSLGPGVSWNEQFF. The chain is built from TRBV7-2 and TRBJ2-1; D is unclear. The CDR3 totals 16 residues. V shed 1 base and J shed 7 bases, with 17 bases lying between them. Germline loops: CDR1 SGHTA, CDR2 FQGNSA.

This chain joins TRBV5-1 and TRBJ2-1; TRBD2 matches 12 bases. Trimming cost V 0 bases and J 14 bases; bases outside gene matches: 15. The CDR3 has 17 residues. Germline V gene data show CDR1 as SGHRS and CDR2 as YFSETQ. In DNA form, the CDR3 reads TGCGCCAGCAGCTTGGCTAGCGGGGGGGCGAAGTCCAAGGCCAAGTTCTTC. As protein: CASSLASGGAKSKAKFF.

The J gene is TRBJ1-1, the V gene TRBV7-2; D is unclear. This CDR3 is 13 amino acids long. The germline V gene encodes CDR1 SGHTA and CDR2 FQGNSA. Trimming removed 3 bases from V and 1 base from J, with 6 bases in between. The CDR3 DNA reads TGTGCCAGCAGCTTTGGCTGGAACACTGAAGCTTTCTTT. Protein product: CASSFGWNTEAFF.

The rearrangement uses TRBV18 and TRBJ1-6; no definite D call. CDR1 is KGHSH and CDR2 is LQKENI in the germline V gene. This CDR3 region has 12 residues. Trimming shortened V by 0 bases and J by 9 bases, and 3 bases separated the two germline ends. CDR3 bases: TGTGCCAGCTCACCACCTTCTTCACCCCTCCACTTT. Encoded protein: CASSPPSSPLHF. Full variable domain (outside the CDR3, taken from reference TRBV18 and TRBJ1-6): NAGVMQNPRHLVRRRGQEARLRCSPMKGHSHVYWYRQLPEEGLKFMVYLQKENIIDESGMPKERFSAEFPKEGPSILRIQQVVRGDSAAYFCASSPPSSPLHFGNGTRLTVT.

J is TRBJ2-3 and V is TRBV9, with TRBD2 identical over 9 bases. CDR1 and CDR2 (germline): SGDLS, YYNGEE. The CDR3 spans 15 residues. Germline trimming cut 0 bases from V and 4 bases from J; bases unmatched to any gene: 3. CDR3 DNA: TGTGCCAGCAGCGTAGGCGGGGGGGCGTCAGATACGCAGTATTTT. Protein: CASSVGGGASDTQYF.

The chain employs TRBV7-9 and TRBJ2-5; a possible D gene is TRBD1 (5 bases). The V and J ends lost 5 bases and 1 base respectively, with 17 bases between them. The CDR3 totals 16 residues. Germline V lookup: CDR1 SEHNR, CDR2 FQNEAQ (reference sequence). The CDR3 DNA sequence: TGTGCCAGCAGCCCCGCCTGGACATTGACCCAAGAGACCCAGTACTTC. This sequence encodes CASSPAWTLTQETQYF.